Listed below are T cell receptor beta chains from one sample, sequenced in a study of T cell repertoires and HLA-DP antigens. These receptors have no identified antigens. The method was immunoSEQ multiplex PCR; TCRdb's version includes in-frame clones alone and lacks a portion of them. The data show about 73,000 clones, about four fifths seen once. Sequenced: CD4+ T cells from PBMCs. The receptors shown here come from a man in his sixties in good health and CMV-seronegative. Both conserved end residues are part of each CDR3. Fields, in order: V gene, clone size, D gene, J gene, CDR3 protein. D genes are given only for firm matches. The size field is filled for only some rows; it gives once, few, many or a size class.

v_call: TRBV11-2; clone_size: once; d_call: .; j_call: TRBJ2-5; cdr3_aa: CASSPGLGGETQYF
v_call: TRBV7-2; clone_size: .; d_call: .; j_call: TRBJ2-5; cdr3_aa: CASSLGAQETQYF
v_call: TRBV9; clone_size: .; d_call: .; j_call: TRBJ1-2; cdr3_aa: CASSVDLGHNYGYTF
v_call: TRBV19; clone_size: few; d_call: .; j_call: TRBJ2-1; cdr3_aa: CASSGRWEQFF
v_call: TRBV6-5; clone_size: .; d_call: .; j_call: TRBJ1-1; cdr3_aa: CASSYSIGGNTEAFF
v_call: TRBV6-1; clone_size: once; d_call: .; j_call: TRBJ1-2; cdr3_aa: CASRRDGYTF
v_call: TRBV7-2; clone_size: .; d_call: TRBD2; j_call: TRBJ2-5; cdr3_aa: CASSYLGLASQETQYF
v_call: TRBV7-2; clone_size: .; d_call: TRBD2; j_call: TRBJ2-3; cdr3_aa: CASSLAGGQATDTQYF
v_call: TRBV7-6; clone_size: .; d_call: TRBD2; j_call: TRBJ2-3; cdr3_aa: CASTSGGAGDTQYF
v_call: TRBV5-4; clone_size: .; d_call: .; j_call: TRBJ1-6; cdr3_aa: CASRPDPNSPLHF
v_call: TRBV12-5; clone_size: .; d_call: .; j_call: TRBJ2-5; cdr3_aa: CASGSGFGGMTQETQYF